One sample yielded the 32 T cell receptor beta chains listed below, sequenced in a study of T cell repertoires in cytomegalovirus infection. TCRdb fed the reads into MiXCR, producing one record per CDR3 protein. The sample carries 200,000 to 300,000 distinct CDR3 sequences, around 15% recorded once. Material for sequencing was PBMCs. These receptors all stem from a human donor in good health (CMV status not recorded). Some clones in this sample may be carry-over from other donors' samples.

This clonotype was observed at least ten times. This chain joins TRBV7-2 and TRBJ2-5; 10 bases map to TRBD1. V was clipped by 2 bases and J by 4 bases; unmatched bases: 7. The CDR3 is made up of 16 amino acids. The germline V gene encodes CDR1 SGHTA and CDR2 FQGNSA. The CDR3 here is CASSLTSGTGVETQYF. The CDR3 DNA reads TGTGCCAGCAGCTTAACCTCCGGGACAGGGGTAGAGACCCAGTACTTC.

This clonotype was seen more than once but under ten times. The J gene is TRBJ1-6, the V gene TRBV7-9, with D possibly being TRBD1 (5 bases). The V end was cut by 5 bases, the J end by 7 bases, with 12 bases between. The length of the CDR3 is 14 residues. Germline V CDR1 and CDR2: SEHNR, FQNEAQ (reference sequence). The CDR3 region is CASSPDSPNSPLHF. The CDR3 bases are TGTGCCAGCAGCCCAGACAGTCCAAATTCACCCCTCCACTTT.

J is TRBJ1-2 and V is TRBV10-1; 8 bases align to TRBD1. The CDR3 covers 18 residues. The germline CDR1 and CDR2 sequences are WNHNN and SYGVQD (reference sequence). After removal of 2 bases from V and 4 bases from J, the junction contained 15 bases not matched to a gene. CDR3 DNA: TGCGCCAGCAGTGAGACGCCCGCGGGCAGGGGGCCCGCCTATGGCTACACCTTC. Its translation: CASSETPAGRGPAYGYTF.

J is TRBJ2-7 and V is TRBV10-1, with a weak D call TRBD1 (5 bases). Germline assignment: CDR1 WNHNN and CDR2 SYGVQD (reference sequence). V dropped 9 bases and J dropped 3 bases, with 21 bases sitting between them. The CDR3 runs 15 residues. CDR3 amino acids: CASERGGRANYEQYF. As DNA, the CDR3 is TGCGCCAGTGAGAGAGGTGGCAGGGCAAACTACGAGCAGTACTTC.

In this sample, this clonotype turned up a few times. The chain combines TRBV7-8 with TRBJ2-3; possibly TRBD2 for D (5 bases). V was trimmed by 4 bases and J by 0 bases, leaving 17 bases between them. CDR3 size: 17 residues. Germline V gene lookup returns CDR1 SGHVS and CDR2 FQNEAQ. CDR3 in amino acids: CASSSPGERSSTDTQYF. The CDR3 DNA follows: TGTGCCAGCAGCTCCCCTGGAGAGCGGTCTAGCACAGATACGCAGTATTTT.

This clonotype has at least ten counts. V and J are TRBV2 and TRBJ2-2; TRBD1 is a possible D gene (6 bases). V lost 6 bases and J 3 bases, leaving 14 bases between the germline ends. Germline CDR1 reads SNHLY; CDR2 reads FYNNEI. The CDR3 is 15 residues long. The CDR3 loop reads CASSPTGLDTGELFF. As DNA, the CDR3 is TGTGCCAGCAGCCCCACAGGGCTCGACACCGGGGAGCTGTTTTTT.

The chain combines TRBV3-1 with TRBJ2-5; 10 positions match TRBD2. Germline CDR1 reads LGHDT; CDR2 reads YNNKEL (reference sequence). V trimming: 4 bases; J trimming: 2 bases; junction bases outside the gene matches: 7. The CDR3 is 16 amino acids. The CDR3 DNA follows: TGTGCCAGCAGCCTCGCTAGCGGGAGAGGACAAGAGACCCAGTACTTC. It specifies CASSLASGRGQETQYF.

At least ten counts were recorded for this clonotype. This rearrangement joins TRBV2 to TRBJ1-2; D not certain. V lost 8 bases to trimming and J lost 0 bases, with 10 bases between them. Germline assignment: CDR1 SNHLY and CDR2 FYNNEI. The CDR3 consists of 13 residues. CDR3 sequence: CASRRETNYGYTF. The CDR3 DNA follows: TGTGCCAGCCGAAGGGAAACTAACTATGGCTACACCTTC. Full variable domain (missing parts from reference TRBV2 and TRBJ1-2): EPEVTQTPSHQVTQMGQEVILRCVPISNHLYFYWYRQILGQKVEFLVSFYNNEISEKSEIFDDQFSVERPDGSNFTLKIRSTKLEDSAMYFCASRRETNYGYTFGSGTRLTVV.

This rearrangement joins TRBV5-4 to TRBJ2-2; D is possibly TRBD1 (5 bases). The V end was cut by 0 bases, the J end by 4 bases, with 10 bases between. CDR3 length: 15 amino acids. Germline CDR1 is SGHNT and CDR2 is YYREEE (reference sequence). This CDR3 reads CASSLEGDGTGELFF. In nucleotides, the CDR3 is TGTGCCAGCAGCTTGGAAGGGGATGGCACCGGGGAGCTGTTTTTT. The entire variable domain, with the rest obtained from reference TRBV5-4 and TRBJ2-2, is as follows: ETGVTQSPTHLIKTRGQQVTLRCSSQSGHNTVSWYQQALGQGPQFIFQYYREEENGRGNFPPRFSGLQFPNYSSELNVNALELDDSALYLCASSLEGDGTGELFFGEGSRLTVL.

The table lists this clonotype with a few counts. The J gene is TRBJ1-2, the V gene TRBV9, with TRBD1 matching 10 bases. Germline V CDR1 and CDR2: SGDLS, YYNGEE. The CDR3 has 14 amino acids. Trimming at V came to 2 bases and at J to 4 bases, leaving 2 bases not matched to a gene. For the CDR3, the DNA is TGTGCCAGCAGCGTTGGGGACAGGGGCTATGGCTACACCTTC. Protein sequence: CASSVGDRGYGYTF.

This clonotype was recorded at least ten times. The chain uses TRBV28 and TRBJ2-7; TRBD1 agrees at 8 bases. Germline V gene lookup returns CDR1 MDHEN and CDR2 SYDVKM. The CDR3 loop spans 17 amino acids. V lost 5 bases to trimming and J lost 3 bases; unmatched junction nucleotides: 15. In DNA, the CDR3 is TGTGCCAGCAGTCCTCCGAGACAGGGGCCATCTAGCTACGAGCAGTACTTC. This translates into CASSPPRQGPSSYEQYF.

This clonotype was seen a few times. CDR3 sequence (DNA): TGTGCCAGCAGCCCCCAGGATTACCACGAGCAGTACTTC. Its translation is CASSPQDYHEQYF. The chain joins TRBV7-9 to TRBJ2-7; D gene unclear. This CDR3 is 13 amino acids long. V was trimmed by 5 bases and J by 5 bases, leaving 13 bases between them. Germline V CDR1 and CDR2: SEHNR, FQNEAQ (reference sequence). Together with reference TRBV7-9 and TRBJ2-7, the CDR3 gives the full variable domain: DTGVSQNPRHKITKRGQNVTFRCDPISEHNRLYWYRQTLGQGPEFLTYFQNEAQLEKSRLLSDRFSAERPKGSFSTLEIQRTEQGDSAMYLCASSPQDYHEQYFGPGTRLTVT.

The CDR3, as DNA: TGTGCCAGCAGCGTGGGGGGGTATGGCTACACCTTC. Protein sequence: CASSVGGYGYTF. The rearrangement uses TRBV12-3 or TRBV12-4 and TRBJ1-2; a possible D gene is TRBD1 (5 bases). Trimming stripped 6 bases from V and 5 bases from J, with 10 bases between. The CDR3 covers 12 residues.

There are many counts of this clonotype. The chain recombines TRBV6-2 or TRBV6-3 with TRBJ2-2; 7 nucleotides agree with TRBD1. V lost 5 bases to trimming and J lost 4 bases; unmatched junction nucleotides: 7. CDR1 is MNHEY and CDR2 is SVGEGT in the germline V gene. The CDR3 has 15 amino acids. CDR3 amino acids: CASSIQGLSTGELFF. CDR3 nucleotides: TGTGCCAGCAGTATACAGGGGTTGAGCACCGGGGAGCTGTTTTTT.

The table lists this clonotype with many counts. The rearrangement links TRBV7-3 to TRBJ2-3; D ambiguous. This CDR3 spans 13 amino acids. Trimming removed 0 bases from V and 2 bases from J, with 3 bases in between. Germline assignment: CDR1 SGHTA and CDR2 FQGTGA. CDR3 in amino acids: CASSLTITDTQYF. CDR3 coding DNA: TGTGCCAGCAGCTTAACAATCACAGATACGCAGTATTTT.

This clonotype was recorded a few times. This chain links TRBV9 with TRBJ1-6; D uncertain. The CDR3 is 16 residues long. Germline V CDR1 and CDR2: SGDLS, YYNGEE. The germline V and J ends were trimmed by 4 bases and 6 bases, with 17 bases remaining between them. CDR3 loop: CASSPAGEVFNSPLHF. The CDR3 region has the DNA TGTGCCAGCAGCCCCGCGGGAGAGGTGTTTAATTCACCCCTCCACTTT.

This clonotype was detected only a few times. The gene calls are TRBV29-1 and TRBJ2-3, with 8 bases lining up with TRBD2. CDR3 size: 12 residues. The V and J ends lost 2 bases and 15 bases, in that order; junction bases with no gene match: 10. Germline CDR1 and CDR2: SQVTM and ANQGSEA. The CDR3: CSVESAGGPHYF. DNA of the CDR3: TGCAGCGTTGAATCTGCGGGGGGCCCCCATTATTTT.

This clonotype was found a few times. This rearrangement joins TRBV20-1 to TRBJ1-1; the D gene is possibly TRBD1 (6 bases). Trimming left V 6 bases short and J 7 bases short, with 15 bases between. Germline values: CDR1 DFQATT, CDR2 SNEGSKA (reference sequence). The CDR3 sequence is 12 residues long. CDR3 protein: CSARRGALEAFF. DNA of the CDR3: TGCAGTGCACGTAGGGGGGCCCTTGAAGCTTTCTTT.

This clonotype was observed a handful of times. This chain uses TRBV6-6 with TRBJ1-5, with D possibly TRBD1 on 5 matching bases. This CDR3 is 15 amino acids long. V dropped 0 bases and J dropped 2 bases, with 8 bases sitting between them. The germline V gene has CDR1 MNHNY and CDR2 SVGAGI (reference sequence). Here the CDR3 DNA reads TGTGCCAGCAGTTACTCAGGGGCACGCAATCAGCCCCAGCATTTT. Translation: CASSYSGARNQPQHF.

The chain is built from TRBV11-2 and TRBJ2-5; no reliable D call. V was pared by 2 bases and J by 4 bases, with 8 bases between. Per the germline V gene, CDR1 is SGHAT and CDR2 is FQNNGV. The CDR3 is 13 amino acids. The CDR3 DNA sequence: TGTGCCAGCAGCTTACAGGCTCTAGAGACCCAGTACTTC. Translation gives CASSLQALETQYF.

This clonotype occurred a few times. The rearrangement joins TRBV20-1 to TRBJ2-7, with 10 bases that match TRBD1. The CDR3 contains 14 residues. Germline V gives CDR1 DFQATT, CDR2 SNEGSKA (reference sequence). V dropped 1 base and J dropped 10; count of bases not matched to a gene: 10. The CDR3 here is CSARVDRGAINQYF. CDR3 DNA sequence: TGCAGTGCTAGAGTGGACAGGGGGGCGATAAACCAGTACTTC.

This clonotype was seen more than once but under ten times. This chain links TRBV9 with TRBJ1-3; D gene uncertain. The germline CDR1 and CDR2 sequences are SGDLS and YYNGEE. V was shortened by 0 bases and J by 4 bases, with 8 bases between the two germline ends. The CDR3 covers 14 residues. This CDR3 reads CASSVGVTGNTIYF. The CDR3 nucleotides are TGTGCCAGCAGCGTAGGAGTCACCGGAAACACCATATATTTT.

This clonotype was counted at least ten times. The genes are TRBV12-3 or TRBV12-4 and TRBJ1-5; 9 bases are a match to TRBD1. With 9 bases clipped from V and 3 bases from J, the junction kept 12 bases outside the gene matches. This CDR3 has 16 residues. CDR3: CASQRRQGVPNQPQHF. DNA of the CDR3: TGTGCCAGTCAACGACGACAGGGGGTTCCCAATCAGCCCCAGCATTTT.

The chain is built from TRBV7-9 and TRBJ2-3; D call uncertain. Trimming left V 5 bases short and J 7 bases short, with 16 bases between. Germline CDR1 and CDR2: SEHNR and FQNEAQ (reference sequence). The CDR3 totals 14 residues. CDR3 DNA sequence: TGTGCCAGCAGCCTTCAAGGATTTGTAAATACGCAGTATTTT. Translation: CASSLQGFVNTQYF. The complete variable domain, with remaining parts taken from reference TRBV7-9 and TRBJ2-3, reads DTGVSQNPRHKITKRGQNVTFRCDPISEHNRLYWYRQTLGQGPEFLTYFQNEAQLEKSRLLSDRFSAERPKGSFSTLEIQRTEQGDSAMYLCASSLQGFVNTQYFGPGTRLTVL.

The CDR3 spells CASSLQEKLFF. The CDR3 DNA reads as TGTGCCAGCAGTTTGCAAGAAAAACTGTTTTTT. The chain employs TRBV28 and TRBJ1-4; unclear D gene. The CDR3 contains 11 residues. Deletions cut 3 bases from V and 8 bases from J, with 4 bases between. The germline CDR1 and CDR2 sequences are MDHEN and SYDVKM.

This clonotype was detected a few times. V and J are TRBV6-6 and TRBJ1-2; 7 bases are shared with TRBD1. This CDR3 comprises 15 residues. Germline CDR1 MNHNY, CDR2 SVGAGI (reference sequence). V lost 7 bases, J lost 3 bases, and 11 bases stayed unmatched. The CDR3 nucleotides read TGTGCCAGCAACAAACAGGGGTTTGAAGACTATGGCTACACCTTC. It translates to CASNKQGFEDYGYTF.

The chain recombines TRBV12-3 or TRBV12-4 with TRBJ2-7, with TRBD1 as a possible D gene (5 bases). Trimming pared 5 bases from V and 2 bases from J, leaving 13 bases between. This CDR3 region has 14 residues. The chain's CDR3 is CASSGRGFTYEQYF. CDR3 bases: TGTGCCAGCAGTGGAAGGGGATTTACCTACGAGCAGTACTTC.

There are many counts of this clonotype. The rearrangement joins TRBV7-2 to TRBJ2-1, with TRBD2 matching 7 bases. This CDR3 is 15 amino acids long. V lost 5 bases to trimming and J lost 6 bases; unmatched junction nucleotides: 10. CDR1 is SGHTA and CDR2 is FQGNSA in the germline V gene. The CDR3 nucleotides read TGTGCCAGCAGCCCCGCGGGAGCGCGAGGCAATGAGCAGTTCTTC. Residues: CASSPAGARGNEQFF.

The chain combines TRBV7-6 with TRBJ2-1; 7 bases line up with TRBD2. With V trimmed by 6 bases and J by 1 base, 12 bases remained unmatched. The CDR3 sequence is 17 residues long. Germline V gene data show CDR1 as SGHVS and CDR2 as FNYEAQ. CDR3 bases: TGTGCCAGCAGGATATCCGGGGCGGGGGTATCCTACAATGAGCAGTTCTTC. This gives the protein CASRISGAGVSYNEQFF.

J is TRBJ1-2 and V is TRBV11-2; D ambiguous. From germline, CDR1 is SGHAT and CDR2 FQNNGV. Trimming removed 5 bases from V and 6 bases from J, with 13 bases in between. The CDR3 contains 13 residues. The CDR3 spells CASSPTRSDGYTF. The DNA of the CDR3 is TGTGCCAGCAGCCCAACAAGATCGGATGGCTACACCTTC.

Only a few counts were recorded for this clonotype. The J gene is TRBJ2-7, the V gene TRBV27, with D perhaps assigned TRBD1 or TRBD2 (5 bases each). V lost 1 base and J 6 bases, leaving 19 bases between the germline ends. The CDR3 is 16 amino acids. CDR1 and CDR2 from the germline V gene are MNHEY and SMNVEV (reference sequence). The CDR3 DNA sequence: TGTGCCAGCAGTTTATTGCGCCCCGGGGCCGCGGTCGAGCAGTACTTC. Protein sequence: CASSLLRPGAAVEQYF.

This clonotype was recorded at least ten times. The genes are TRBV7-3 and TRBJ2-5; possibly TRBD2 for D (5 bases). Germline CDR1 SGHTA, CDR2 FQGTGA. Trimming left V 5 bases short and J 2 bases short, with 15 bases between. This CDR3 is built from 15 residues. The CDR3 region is CASSLTARLQETQYF. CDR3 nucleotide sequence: TGTGCCAGCAGCCTCACGGCAAGACTACAAGAGACCCAGTACTTC.